These 12 T cell receptor beta chains came from one sample sequenced in a study of blood T cell repertoires in COVID-19. TCRdb's copy holds only in-frame clones and misses some; the assay was immunoSEQ multiplex PCR. This sample has some 120,000 clones, with approximately 86% found just once. Sequenced material: peripheral blood. These receptor sequences come from a man aged 40-49 years with acute or convalescent COVID-19.

The rearrangement uses TRBV2 and TRBJ2-1, with TRBD2 identical over 7 bases. This CDR3 is 13 amino acids long. The ends lost 6 bases at V and 8 bases at J; junction bases unmatched: 7. CDR1 SNHLY and CDR2 FYNNEI come from the germline V gene. The CDR3 is CASSQLAGDEQFF. DNA of the CDR3: TGTGCCAGCAGCCAACTGGCGGGGGATGAGCAGTTCTTC.

The J gene is TRBJ2-5, the V gene TRBV18; D gene ambiguous. CDR1 and CDR2 (germline): KGHSH, LQKENI. The CDR3 loop spans 14 amino acids. Trimming cost V 2 bases and J 4 bases, with 11 bases left between them. The CDR3 bases are TGTGCCAGCTCACCAAGGCAGGTCCCAGAGACCCAGTACTTC. The encoded protein is CASSPRQVPETQYF.

The rearrangement joins TRBV18 to TRBJ1-1; 8 positions agree with TRBD1. There are 15 residues in the CDR3. Trimming took 2 bases from V and 5 from J; bases not matched to a gene: 7. Germline V gives CDR1 KGHSH, CDR2 LQKENI. The CDR3: CASSPTTGGLTEAFF. The CDR3 DNA reads as TGTGCCAGCTCACCAACCACAGGGGGTCTTACTGAAGCTTTCTTT.

The chain has TRBV19 and TRBJ2-3, with 13 bases identical to TRBD2. Germline CDR1 is LNHDA and CDR2 is SQIVND (reference sequence). The CDR3 spans 20 residues. The junction had 19 bases not matched to a gene; V was cut back by 5 bases and J by 5 bases. In DNA form, the CDR3 reads TGTGCCAGTAGTCCAACCCGGACTAGCGGGGGCCCCTCGCCAAGAGATACGCAGTATTTT. Translating gives CASSPTRTSGGPSPRDTQYF.

The V call is TRBV18, the J call TRBJ2-3, with TRBD2 matching over 8 bases. Germline loops: CDR1 KGHSH, CDR2 LQKENI. The J segment lost 3 bases and the V segment lost 6 bases, leaving 14 bases of the junction unmatched. The CDR3 consists of 17 residues. CDR3 nucleotides: TGTGCCAGCTCCCGGGGGGGCTTGGGATTACGGACAGATACGCAGTATTTT. Translated, it gives CASSRGGLGLRTDTQYF.

The chain couples TRBV7-2 to TRBJ2-4; TRBD2 agrees at 9 bases. CDR1 and CDR2 (germline): SGHTA, FQGNSA. The CDR3 covers 14 residues. The junction had 7 bases not matched to a gene; V was cut back by 7 bases and J by 6 bases. The CDR3 DNA follows: TGTGCCAGCACCCCAGGGCGGGAGGGAAACATTCAGTACTTC. It is translated as CASTPGREGNIQYF.

This clone was counted a few times. The J gene is TRBJ2-7, the V gene TRBV6-5; D gene uncertain. Trimming took off 2 bases at V and 2 bases at J, with 10 bases between the two ends. Germline-derived CDR1 and CDR2 are MNHEY and SVGAGI. The CDR3 runs 14 residues. Written as DNA, the CDR3 is TGTGCCAGCAGTTACCTGACTGGAGCCTACGAGCAGTACTTC. Amino acid sequence: CASSYLTGAYEQYF.

V gene TRBV19 combines with J gene TRBJ2-1; 12 bases map to TRBD2. This CDR3 region has 16 residues. The V gene's germline CDR1 is LNHDA and CDR2 SQIVND (reference sequence). Trimming removed 5 bases from V and 7 bases from J; junction bases left unmatched: 9. CDR3 nucleotides: TGTGCCAGTAGTCTTCTAGCGGGAGGGCCGGGTAATGAGCAGTTCTTC. It is translated as CASSLLAGGPGNEQFF.

This sequence joins TRBV19 and TRBJ1-5, with 12 bases identical to TRBD1. Germline CDR1 and CDR2: LNHDA and SQIVND (reference sequence). V lost 7 bases to trimming and J lost 7 bases; unmatched junction nucleotides: 8. There are 15 residues in the CDR3. CDR3 amino acids: CASTRDRGQEQPQHF. The CDR3 bases are TGTGCCAGTACCCGGGACAGGGGGCAGGAACAGCCCCAGCATTTT.

This CDR3 reads CASSPLPGPGNTIYF. The CDR3 coding sequence is TGTGCCAGCTCACCGCTCCCTGGCCCTGGAAACACCATATATTTT. J is TRBJ1-3 and V is TRBV18; D uncertain. Germline-derived CDR1 and CDR2 are KGHSH and LQKENI. This CDR3 region has 15 residues. The V end was cut by 3 bases, the J end by 2 bases, with 11 bases between.

The chain employs TRBV5-1 and TRBJ2-2; tentative D call: TRBD2 (5 bases). Trimming left V 4 bases short and J 4 bases short, with 14 bases between. CDR3 length: 15 residues. Germline values: CDR1 SGHRS, CDR2 YFSETQ. The CDR3 reads CASSPGLTSTGELFF. The CDR3 region has the DNA TGCGCCAGCAGCCCAGGTCTAACTAGCACCGGGGAGCTGTTTTTT. Full variable domain (missing parts from reference TRBV5-1 and TRBJ2-2): KAGVTQTPRYLIKTRGQQVTLSCSPISGHRSVSWYQQTPGQGLQFLFEYFSETQRNKGNFPGRFSGRQFSNSRSEMNVSTLELGDSALYLCASSPGLTSTGELFFGEGSRLTVL.

The chain uses TRBV11-1 and TRBJ1-1; perhaps TRBD1 as D (6 bases). Germline lookup yields CDR1 SGHAT and CDR2 FQDESV (reference sequence). The CDR3 consists of 15 residues. Deletions cut 5 bases from V and 2 bases from J, with 15 bases between. The DNA of the CDR3 is TGTGCCAGCAGCCTCGGGGGGGCAGGAAACACTGAAGCTTTCTTT. Its translation is CASSLGGAGNTEAFF.